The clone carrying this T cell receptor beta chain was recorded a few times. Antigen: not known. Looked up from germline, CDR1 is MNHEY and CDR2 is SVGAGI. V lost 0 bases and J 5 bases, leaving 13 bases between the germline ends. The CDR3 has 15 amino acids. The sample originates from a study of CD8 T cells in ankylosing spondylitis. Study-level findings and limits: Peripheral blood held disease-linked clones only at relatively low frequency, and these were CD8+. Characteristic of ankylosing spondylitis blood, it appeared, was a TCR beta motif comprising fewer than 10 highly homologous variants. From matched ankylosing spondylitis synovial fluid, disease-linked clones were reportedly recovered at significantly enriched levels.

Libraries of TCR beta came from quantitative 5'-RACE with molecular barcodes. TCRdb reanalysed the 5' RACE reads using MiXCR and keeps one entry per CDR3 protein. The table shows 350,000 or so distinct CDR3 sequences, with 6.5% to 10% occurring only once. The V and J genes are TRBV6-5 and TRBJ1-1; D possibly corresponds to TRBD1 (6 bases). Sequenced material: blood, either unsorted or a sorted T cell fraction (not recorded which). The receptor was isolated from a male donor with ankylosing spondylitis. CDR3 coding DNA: TGTGCCAGCAGTTACTCTCCGGGGGGCCGAACTGAAGCTTTCTTT. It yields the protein CASSYSPGGRTEAFF.